This entry lists 20 T cell receptor beta chains sequenced from one sample in a study of blood T cell repertoires in COVID-19. Here immunoSEQ multiplex PCR was the method, and the copy in TCRdb shows in-frame clones only, minus some. The table lists approximately 300,000 clones, approximately 88% of them singletons. Input material: peripheral blood. All receptors come from a woman aged 50 to 60 with active or convalescent COVID-19.

This clone appeared once. The chain has TRBV10-2 and TRBJ1-2, with 7 positions matching TRBD1. The V gene's germline CDR1 is WSHSY and CDR2 SAAADI. CDR3 length: 15 amino acids. After removal of 7 bases from V and 0 bases from J, the junction contained 8 bases not matched to a gene. CDR3 in DNA: TGCGCCAGCATGAAGGGGACAGTCCCTAACTATGGCTACACCTTC. Encoded protein: CASMKGTVPNYGYTF.

V and J are TRBV6-5 and TRBJ2-7; TRBD1 matches 9 bases. Germline V gene data show CDR1 as MNHEY and CDR2 as SVGAGI. Trimming at V came to 0 bases and at J to 11 bases, leaving 11 bases not matched to a gene. The CDR3 is made up of 15 amino acids. For the CDR3, the DNA is TGTGCCAGCAGTTACTCGAGACAATATGGGACAGGGAAGTACTTC. Translating it yields CASSYSRQYGTGKYF.

The chain links TRBV5-1 to TRBJ2-1, with TRBD2 matching over 7 bases. Per the germline V gene, CDR1 is SGHRS and CDR2 is YFSETQ. Germline trimming cut 1 base from V and 8 bases from J; bases unmatched to any gene: 6. The CDR3 has 14 residues. CDR3 coding DNA: TGCGCCAGCAGCTTGTCGGGAGGAGGGCATGAGCAGTTCTTC. Translated: CASSLSGGGHEQFF.

The chain has TRBV11-3 and TRBJ2-3, with 10 nucleotides matching TRBD2. From germline, CDR1 is SGHNT and CDR2 YENEEA. This CDR3 comprises 15 residues. The V gene end was trimmed by 5 bases and the J gene end by 8 bases; junction bases not matched to a gene: 10. CDR3 in amino acids: CASSPYSGGQGTQYF. DNA of the CDR3: TGTGCCAGCAGCCCATATAGCGGGGGGCAAGGTACGCAGTATTTT.

V and J are TRBV6-2 or TRBV6-3 and TRBJ2-1; TRBD2 agrees at 7 bases. V was clipped by 0 bases and J by 4 bases; unmatched bases: 15. The CDR3 is 19 residues long. Germline-derived CDR1 and CDR2 are MNHEY and SVGEGT. The CDR3 region has the DNA TGTGCCAGCAGTTACTCCCTCCGAAGAGGCGCTAGCGGATACAATGAGCAGTTCTTC. This translates into CASSYSLRRGASGYNEQFF.

The chain joins TRBV7-3 to TRBJ2-3; 7 bases are a match to TRBD2. Germline lookup yields CDR1 SGHTA and CDR2 FQGTGA. Losses at the gene ends were 5 bases for V and 4 bases for J; bases not matched to a gene: 9. CDR3 length: 15 residues. The CDR3 DNA reads TGTGCCAGCAGCCCGCGGAGCGGGGCCGCAGATACGCAGTATTTT. It yields the protein CASSPRSGAADTQYF. Combining the CDR3 with reference TRBV7-3 and TRBJ2-3 gives the whole variable domain GAGVSQTPSNKVTEKGKYVELRCDPISGHTALYWYRQSLGQGPEFLIYFQGTGAADDSGLPNDRFFAVRPEGSVSTLKIQRTERGDSAVYLCASSPRSGAADTQYFGPGTRLTVL.

The chain couples TRBV5-5 to TRBJ1-5; D uncertain. CDR3 size: 15 residues. Germline V CDR1 and CDR2: SGHKS, YYEKEE (reference sequence). V lost 5 bases, J lost 4 bases, and 16 bases lay in between. As DNA, the CDR3 is TGTGCCAGCAGATTCGACGGGCGGGTTAATCAGCCCCAGCATTTT. Its protein is CASRFDGRVNQPQHF.

This sequence joins TRBV6-4 and TRBJ2-1; D is perhaps TRBD1 (6 bases). V was pared by 0 bases and J by 12 bases, with 15 bases between. In germline, CDR1 is MRHNA, CDR2 SNTAGT. The CDR3 runs to 14 residues. In nucleotides, the CDR3 is TGTGCCAGCAGTGACTCGATTACAGGGTCGGGGCAGTTCTTC. It encodes CASSDSITGSGQFF.

This chain connects TRBV7-3 to TRBJ1-1, with a possible D match to TRBD1 (5 bases). Trimming took 3 bases from V and 2 from J, leaving 7 bases between them. Germline assignment: CDR1 SGHTA and CDR2 FQGTGA. The CDR3 runs 13 residues. CDR3 in DNA: TGTGCCAGCAGCTTCCAGGGAAACACTGAAGCTTTCTTT. Its protein product is CASSFQGNTEAFF.

The chain recombines TRBV12-3 or TRBV12-4 with TRBJ1-2, with a possible D match to TRBD1 (5 bases). V lost 3 bases, J lost 3 bases, and 8 bases lay in between. The CDR3 contains 13 residues. The CDR3 is CASSFIGDYGYTF. The CDR3 DNA follows: TGTGCCAGCAGTTTCATAGGGGACTATGGCTACACCTTC.

The chain joins TRBV19 to TRBJ1-2; 9 positions match TRBD1. V shed 6 bases and J 5 bases; nucleotides not matched to a gene: 4. CDR3 length: 13 amino acids. CDR1 is LNHDA and CDR2 is SQIVND in the germline V gene (reference sequence). CDR3 protein: CASSLGTGYGYTF. CDR3 DNA: TGTGCCAGTAGCCTAGGGACAGGGTATGGCTACACCTTC. Using reference TRBV19 and TRBJ1-2 for the parts outside the CDR3, the full variable domain is DGGITQSPKYLFRKEGQNVTLSCEQNLNHDAMYWYRQDPGQGLRLIYYSQIVNDFQKGDIAEGYSVSREKKESFPLTVTSAQKNPTAFYLCASSLGTGYGYTFGSGTRLTVV.

This clone has a single count. The chain carries TRBV7-2 and TRBJ2-1, with D possibly matching TRBD1 (6 bases). The CDR3 is 15 amino acids. The germline V gene encodes CDR1 SGHTA and CDR2 FQGNSA. V was trimmed by 4 bases and J by 4 bases, leaving 14 bases between them. CDR3 nucleotide sequence: TGTGCCAGCAGCTCGCGCCGAGGACAGTACAATGAGCAGTTCTTC. Protein: CASSSRRGQYNEQFF.

The V gene is TRBV19, the J gene TRBJ2-2, with 7 bases fitting TRBD2. This CDR3 is 14 amino acids long. J lost 1 base, V lost 5 bases, and 1 base had no gene match. Germline CDR1 LNHDA, CDR2 SQIVND (reference sequence). The CDR3 nucleotides are TGTGCCAGTAGTGGCGGGAGGAACACCGGGGAGCTGTTTTTT. As protein: CASSGGRNTGELFF.

The chain couples TRBV5-4 to TRBJ2-1, with D perhaps matching TRBD1 (5 bases). The V gene lost 4 bases and the J gene lost 7 bases, with 15 bases spanning the gap. The CDR3 length is 14 residues. Looked up from germline, CDR1 is SGHNT and CDR2 is YYREEE (reference sequence). The CDR3 nucleotides are TGTGCCAGCAGCGCATATCAGGGAAGGAATGAGCAGTTCTTC. Translation: CASSAYQGRNEQFF.

V is TRBV25-1 and J is TRBJ1-5; no firm D call. This CDR3 has 15 amino acids. Trimming left V 1 base short and J 2 bases short, with 9 bases between. Germline CDR1 MGHDK, CDR2 SYGVNS. This CDR3 is CASSESGVGNQPQHF. CDR3 nucleotide sequence: TGTGCCAGCAGTGAATCCGGTGTAGGCAATCAGCCCCAGCATTTT.

V gene TRBV12-3 or TRBV12-4 combines with J gene TRBJ2-7, with 8 nucleotides matching TRBD1. The CDR3 is 13 amino acids. The trim removed 5 bases at V and 3 bases at J, leaving 3 bases unmatched. CDR3: CASSRQGIYEQYF. The DNA of the CDR3 is TGTGCCAGCAGTCGACAGGGGATCTACGAGCAGTACTTC.

The rearrangement joins TRBV3-1 (or the pseudogene TRBV3-2) to TRBJ1-3; D is perhaps TRBD1 (5 bases). The germline V and J ends were trimmed by 2 bases and 4 bases, with 15 bases remaining between them. CDR3 length: 16 residues. Germline V gene data show CDR1 as LGHDT and CDR2 as YNNKEL (reference sequence). CDR3 protein: CASSQLAGRSGNTIYF. The CDR3 bases are TGTGCCAGCAGCCAACTGGCAGGGAGGTCCGGAAACACCATATATTTT.

This rearrangement joins TRBV28 to TRBJ2-4, with 7 bases matching TRBD1. The germline V gene has CDR1 MDHEN and CDR2 SYDVKM. CDR3 length: 13 amino acids. The V segment lost 4 bases and the J segment 12 bases; nucleotides outside the gene matches: 9. The CDR3 DNA follows: TGTGCCAGCAGTTGGCAGGGGGTGAAGAATCAGTACTTC. It encodes CASSWQGVKNQYF. Looking up the rest from reference TRBV28 and TRBJ2-4 gives the full variable domain: DVKVTQSSRYLVKRTGEKVFLECVQDMDHENMFWYRQDPGLGLRLIYFSYDVKMKEKGDIPEGYSVSREKKERFSLILESASTNQTSMYLCASSWQGVKNQYFGAGTRLSVL.

The V and J genes are TRBV5-1 and TRBJ1-5; D might be TRBD1 (5 bases). CDR3 size: 15 residues. Germline loops: CDR1 SGHRS, CDR2 YFSETQ. Trimming left V 0 bases short and J 6 bases short, with 13 bases between. The CDR3, as DNA: TGCGCCAGCAGCTTGGAAGCAGGGCAGGGTCAGCCCCAGCATTTT. Translation: CASSLEAGQGQPQHF.

This chain links TRBV13 with TRBJ2-3, with TRBD2 matching 10 bases. Germline V lookup: CDR1 PRHDT, CDR2 FYEKMQ (reference sequence). Trimming took 4 bases from V and 3 from J; bases not matched to a gene: 10. The CDR3 totals 17 residues. As DNA, the CDR3 is TGTGCCAGCAGCTCGGGGGCACTGGGACTAGCGACAGATACGCAGTATTTT. Amino acid sequence: CASSSGALGLATDTQYF.